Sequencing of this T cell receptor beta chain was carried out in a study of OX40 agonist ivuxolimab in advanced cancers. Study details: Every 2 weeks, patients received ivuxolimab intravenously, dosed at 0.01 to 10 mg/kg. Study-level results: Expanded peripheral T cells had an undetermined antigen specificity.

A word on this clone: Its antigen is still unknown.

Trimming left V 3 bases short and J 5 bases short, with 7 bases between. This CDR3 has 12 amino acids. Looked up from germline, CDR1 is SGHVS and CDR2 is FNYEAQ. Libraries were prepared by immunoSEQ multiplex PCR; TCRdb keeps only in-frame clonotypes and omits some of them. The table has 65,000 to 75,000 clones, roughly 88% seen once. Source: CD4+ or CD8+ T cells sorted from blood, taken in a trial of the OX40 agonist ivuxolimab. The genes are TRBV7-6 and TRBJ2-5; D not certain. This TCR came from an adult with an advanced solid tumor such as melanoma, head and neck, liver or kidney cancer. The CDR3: CASSFGAETQYF. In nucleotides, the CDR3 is TGTGCCAGCAGCTTCGGCGCGGAGACCCAGTACTTC.